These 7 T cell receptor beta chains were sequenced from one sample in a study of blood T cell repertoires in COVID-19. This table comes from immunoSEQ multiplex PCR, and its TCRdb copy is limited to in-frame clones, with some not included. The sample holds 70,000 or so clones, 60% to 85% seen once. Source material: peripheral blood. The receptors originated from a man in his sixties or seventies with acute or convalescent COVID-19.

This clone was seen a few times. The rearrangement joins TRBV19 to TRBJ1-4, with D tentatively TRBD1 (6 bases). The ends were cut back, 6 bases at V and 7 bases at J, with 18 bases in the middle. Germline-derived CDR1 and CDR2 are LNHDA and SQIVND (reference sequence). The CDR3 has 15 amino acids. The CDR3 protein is CASSHPPRGSEKLFF. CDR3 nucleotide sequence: TGTGCCAGTAGCCATCCGCCCAGGGGTAGTGAAAAACTGTTTTTT.

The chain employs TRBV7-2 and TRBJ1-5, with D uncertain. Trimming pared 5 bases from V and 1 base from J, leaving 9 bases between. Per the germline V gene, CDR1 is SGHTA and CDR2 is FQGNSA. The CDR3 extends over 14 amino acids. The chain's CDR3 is CASSPAGSNQPQHF. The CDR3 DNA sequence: TGTGCCAGCAGCCCTGCGGGAAGCAATCAGCCCCAGCATTTT.

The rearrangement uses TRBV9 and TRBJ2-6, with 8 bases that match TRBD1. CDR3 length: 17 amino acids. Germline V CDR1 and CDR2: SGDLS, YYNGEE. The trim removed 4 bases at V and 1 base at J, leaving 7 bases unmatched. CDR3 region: CASSPGTGQSGANVLTF. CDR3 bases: TGTGCCAGCAGCCCAGGGACAGGTCAATCTGGGGCCAACGTCCTGACTTTC.

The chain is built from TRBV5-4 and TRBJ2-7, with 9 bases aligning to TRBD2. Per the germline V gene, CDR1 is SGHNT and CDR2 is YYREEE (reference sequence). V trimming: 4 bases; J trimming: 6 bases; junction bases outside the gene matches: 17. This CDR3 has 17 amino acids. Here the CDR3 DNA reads TGTGCCAGCAGCCCGGGGAGGATTAGCGGGAGCAAAGCCGAGCAGTACTTC. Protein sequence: CASSPGRISGSKAEQYF.

In nucleotides, the CDR3 is TGTGCCAGCAGCTCAGTAGGACAGGGGACTTATCAGCCCCAGCATTTT. Protein sequence: CASSSVGQGTYQPQHF. The chain combines TRBV4-2 with TRBJ1-5; 9 bases match TRBD1. Trimming at V came to 5 bases and at J to 5 bases, leaving 10 bases not matched to a gene. The germline V gene encodes CDR1 LGHNA and CDR2 YNFKEQ. The CDR3 length is 16 residues.

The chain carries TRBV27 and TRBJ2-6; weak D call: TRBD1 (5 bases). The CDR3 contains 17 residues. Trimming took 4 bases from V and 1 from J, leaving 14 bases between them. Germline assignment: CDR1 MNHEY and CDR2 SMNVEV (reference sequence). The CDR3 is CASSWGSFSSGANVLTF. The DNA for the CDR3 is TGTGCCAGCAGTTGGGGCAGTTTTTCATCTGGGGCCAACGTCCTGACTTTC.

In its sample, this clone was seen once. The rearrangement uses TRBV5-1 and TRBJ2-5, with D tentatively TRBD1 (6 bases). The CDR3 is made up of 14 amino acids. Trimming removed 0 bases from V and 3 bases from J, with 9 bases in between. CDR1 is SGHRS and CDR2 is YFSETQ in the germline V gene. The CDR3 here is CASSLVDSEETQYF. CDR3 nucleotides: TGCGCCAGCAGCTTGGTGGACAGTGAAGAGACCCAGTACTTC.